These T cell receptor beta chains were read from a single sample in a study of blood T cell repertoires in COVID-19. TCRdb's table, derived via immunoSEQ multiplex PCR, lists solely in-frame clones and lacks some. The sample contains 130,000 to 150,000 clones, about four fifths of which appear only once. Specimen: peripheral blood. All receptors come from a human donor in a cohort sampled during active COVID-19. Both conserved end residues are part of each CDR3. A D gene is named only where the DNA matches it firmly.

16	NA	TRBV21-1	TRBJ2-7	CASSKSQREATYEQYF
15	TRBD2	TRBV28	TRBJ2-7	CASSFGLAGVYEQYF
12	TRBD1	TRBV29-1	TRBJ2-7	CSVEGQSYEQYF
13	TRBD1	TRBV9	TRBJ2-5	CASSVGQDQTQYF
14	TRBD2	TRBV20-1	TRBJ2-7	CSASRPSGSYEQYF
15	TRBD2	TRBV6-5	TRBJ2-5	CASSPGTSVKETQYF
12	NA	TRBV5-6	TRBJ2-7	CASSLSSYEQYF
11	NA	TRBV27	TRBJ1-5	CASTTNQPQHF
17	TRBD1	TRBV28	TRBJ2-1	CASSSWDRVKTYNEQFF
17	TRBD2	TRBV3-1/TRBV3-2	TRBJ2-3	CASSGLGLAGRADTQYF
14	TRBD1	TRBV6-5	TRBJ1-2	CASSYTGQGAGYTF
13	NA	TRBV6-5	TRBJ2-7	CATQGSASYEQYF
17	NA	TRBV6-2/TRBV6-3	TRBJ2-1	CASSYDVASRPYNEQFF
17	TRBD1	TRBV15	TRBJ2-7	CATSRTRQGRYSGEQYF
15	NA	TRBV11-2	TRBJ1-2	CASHGNGRVNYGYTF
12	NA	TRBV7-9	TRBJ2-7	CASSLEPYEQYF
14	TRBD1	TRBV5-1	TRBJ2-7	CASSPGQGTTVQYF
13	NA	TRBV5-1	TRBJ1-1	CASSTTGSPEAFF
14	NA	TRBV5-6	TRBJ1-1	CASSLGAGNTEAFF
18	TRBD2	TRBV13	TRBJ2-7	CASSLAWTSGGRAYEQYF
15	TRBD2	TRBV7-9	TRBJ2-1	CASAPTGGTYNEQFF
15	TRBD1	TRBV9	TRBJ1-4	CASSPVGRGNEKLFF
15	NA	TRBV5-1	TRBJ1-5	CASSFAGNSNQPQHF
15	TRBD1	TRBV10-1	TRBJ2-7	CASSSRRQGMDEQYF
12	NA	TRBV29-1	TRBJ1-1	CSVRGVGGGAFF
13	NA	TRBV12-3/TRBV12-4	TRBJ1-4	CASSRYSLEKLFF
11	NA	TRBV20-1	TRBJ2-1	CSASSGHEQFF
16	NA	TRBV11-3	TRBJ2-3	CASSLQGSSSTDTQYF
17	TRBD1	TRBV7-9	TRBJ1-2	CASSLAPRDSFNYGYTF
17	NA	TRBV19	TRBJ2-5	CASSIGLGLGRRETQYF
15	NA	TRBV2	TRBJ1-4	CASSDSLATNEKLFF
17	NA	TRBV4-1	TRBJ2-7	CASSQDPRQMGSYEQYF
16	TRBD2	TRBV24-1	TRBJ2-2	CATSDPATSAPGELFF
15	NA	TRBV6-5	TRBJ2-7	CASSPLFGPSYEQYF
13	NA	TRBV2	TRBJ1-1	CASRREGNTEAFF
15	NA	TRBV5-1	TRBJ2-5	CASSLGTGYQETQYF